This note documents a single T cell receptor (beta chain) sequence. MiXCR was run by TCRdb on the RT-PCR reads, yielding one entry per CDR3 protein. The sample includes almost 700,000 distinct CDR3 sequences, about 14% of them seen just once. The CDR3 is made up of 14 amino acids. Trimming removed 7 bases from V and 3 bases from J, with 12 bases in between. Germline lookup yields CDR1 SEHNR and CDR2 FQNEAQ (reference sequence). Material for sequencing was memory CD4+ T cells from blood. V and J are TRBV7-9 and TRBJ2-2; tentatively, D is TRBD1 (6 bases). This TCR derives from a female donor in good health, serving as a healthy control. DNA of the CDR3: TGTGCCAGCACCATACAGGGTGACACCGGGGAGCTGTTTTTT. The encoded protein is CASTIQGDTGELFF.